The sequence of this TCR beta chain was determined in a study of blood T cell repertoires in COVID-19. About the research overall: Sample material is recorded as cDNA or gDNA derived from T cells, B-cell-depleted T cells, or PBMCs.

The Seattle patients, enrolled during active infection, were followed longitudinally. In the original analysis: Estimation of nucleated cell counts was performed using reference gene primer amplification. Sequencing used immunoSEQ multiplex PCR; TCRdb keeps in-frame clones, though not all of them. V, J and clone size are taken as reported in that table, and D and trimming were inferred from the DNA itself. Here the sample spans about 12,000 clones, 72% being singletons. Trimming took off 3 bases at V and 4 bases at J, with 12 bases between the two ends. Germline CDR1 and CDR2: ENHRY and SYGVKD. The length of the CDR3 is 14 residues.

The chain is built from TRBV10-3 and TRBJ1-2; possibly TRBD1 for D (5 bases). Input material: peripheral blood. This receptor was taken from a man between 60 and 70 years old with COVID-19, enrolled during active disease. CDR3 nucleotides: TGTGCCATCAGTGACGGGGGAAGTGGCTATGGCTACACCTTC. This codes for CAISDGGSGYGYTF.